Listed below are T cell receptor beta chains from one sample, sequenced in a study of human thymus T cells. TCRdb's table, derived via immunoSEQ multiplex PCR, lists solely in-frame clones and lacks some. The data show some 78,000 clones, just over 95% seen once. Specimen: thymus tissue. These receptors all stem from a boy under two years old with a congenital heart defect but otherwise immunologically healthy. CDR3s include the opening cysteine and the closing phenylalanine or tryptophan. D genes are given only for firm matches. Clone size, where shown, is once, few, many, or a class for clones that have expanded.

j_gene,v_gene,d_gene,abundance,CDR3aa,CDR3nt
TRBJ1-2,TRBV27,NA,NA,CASSSGFGGYTF,TGTGCCAGCAGTTCGGGGTTCGGAGGCTACACCTTC
TRBJ2-7,TRBV9,NA,NA,CASSPRGGTHSYEQYF,TGTGCCAGCAGCCCTCGAGGAGGGACCCACTCCTACGAGCAGTACTTC
TRBJ2-5,TRBV19,NA,NA,CASSPGEVETQYF,TGTGCCAGTAGTCCCGGCGAGGTCGAGACCCAGTACTTC
TRBJ1-4,TRBV6-5,NA,NA,CASSYSATNEKLFF,TGTGCCAGCAGTTACTCGGCAACTAATGAAAAACTGTTTTTT
TRBJ2-3,TRBV7-9,TRBD1,NA,CASSLSGQASTDTQYF,TGTGCCAGCAGCTTATCGGGACAGGCAAGCACAGATACGCAGTATTTT
TRBJ2-6,TRBV5-1,NA,NA,CASSFGRGFSPSGANVLTF,TGCGCCAGCAGCTTTGGCAGGGGCTTCTCTCCCTCTGGGGCCAACGTCCTGACTTTC
TRBJ1-1,TRBV4-1,NA,NA,CASSQILSPDDVGGTEAFF,TGCGCCAGCAGCCAGATACTTAGTCCCGATGATGTGGGAGGGACTGAAGCTTTCTTT
TRBJ1-1,TRBV18,TRBD1,NA,CASSRPGQGARGTEAFF,TGTGCCAGCTCACGTCCGGGACAGGGGGCGCGAGGCACTGAAGCTTTCTTT
TRBJ2-1,TRBV25-1,NA,NA,CASSDPTRGSSYNEQFF,TGTGCCAGCAGTGACCCGACCAGGGGTAGCTCCTACAATGAGCAGTTCTTC
TRBJ2-1,TRBV13,TRBD2,NA,CASSFFSGGAAYNEQFF,TGTGCCAGCAGCTTCTTTAGCGGGGGGGCCGCCTACAATGAGCAGTTCTTC
TRBJ2-1,TRBV5-4,TRBD2,NA,CASSLGRASGRDEQFF,TGTGCCAGCAGCTTGGGGAGGGCTAGCGGGAGAGATGAGCAGTTCTTC
TRBJ2-6,TRBV7-9,NA,NA,CASRFPRVDIPGANVLTF,TGTGCCAGCAGATTCCCCAGGGTGGATATACCTGGGGCCAACGTCCTGACTTTC
TRBJ1-6,TRBV2,TRBD1,NA,CASSEKGAFNSPLHF,TGTGCCAGCAGTGAAAAGGGGGCTTTTAATTCACCCCTCCACTTT
TRBJ2-5,TRBV2,NA,once,CASRGPRETQYF,TGTGCCAGCAGGGGGCCGAGGGAGACCCAGTACTTC
TRBJ1-1,TRBV27,NA,NA,CASSVKRSGTEAFF,TGTGCCAGCAGTGTTAAACGATCGGGTACTGAAGCTTTCTTT
TRBJ1-1,TRBV7-6,NA,NA,CASSLARWAADANTEAFF,TGTGCCAGCAGCTTAGCGCGGTGGGCGGCGGACGCTAACACTGAAGCTTTCTTT
TRBJ2-3,TRBV5-1,TRBD1,NA,CASSKGQGSDTQYF,TGCGCCAGCAGCAAGGGACAGGGTTCAGATACGCAGTATTTT
TRBJ1-1,TRBV7-8,NA,NA,CASSLVPHLMNTEAFF,TGTGCCAGCAGCTTAGTACCCCACTTAATGAACACTGAAGCTTTCTTT
TRBJ1-1,TRBV19,NA,NA,CASSGATPNTEAFF,TGTGCCAGTAGTGGGGCTACCCCGAACACTGAAGCTTTCTTT
TRBJ2-3,TRBV7-6,NA,NA,CASSPTRRDTDTQYF,TGTGCCAGCAGCCCGACTAGAAGAGACACAGATACGCAGTATTTT
TRBJ2-3,TRBV9,NA,NA,CASSAGTFVTDTQYF,TGTGCCAGCAGCGCCGGGACATTTGTCACAGATACGCAGTATTTT
TRBJ2-1,TRBV6-4,TRBD1,NA,CASGQGNEQFF,TGTGCCAGCGGACAGGGCAATGAGCAGTTCTTC
TRBJ1-2,TRBV5-1,TRBD1,NA,CASSTRGGQGVPFTYGYTF,TGCGCCAGCAGCACCCGCGGCGGACAGGGGGTCCCCTTCACGTATGGCTACACCTTC
TRBJ2-5,TRBV25-1,TRBD1,NA,CASRGDRAETQYF,TGTGCCAGCAGGGGAGACAGGGCAGAGACCCAGTACTTC
TRBJ1-4,TRBV12-5,NA,NA,CASGLANEKLFF,TGTGCTAGTGGTTTGGCCAATGAAAAACTGTTTTTT
TRBJ1-4,TRBV5-8,NA,NA,CASRRGLRVVVATNEKLFF,TGTGCCAGCAGGCGCGGGCTGAGGGTCGTGGTTGCAACTAATGAAAAACTGTTTTTT
TRBJ2-1,TRBV6-1,NA,NA,CASSEAGGRGVNEQFF,TGTGCCAGCAGTGAAGCCGGGGGGCGCGGGGTCAATGAGCAGTTCTTC
TRBJ2-3,TRBV19,NA,NA,CASSMGRDTDTQYF,TGTGCCAGTAGTATGGGACGGGACACAGATACGCAGTATTTT
TRBJ1-5,TRBV12-5,NA,NA,CASGLENPRSGQPSNQPQHF,TGTGCTAGTGGTTTGGAAAACCCACGGTCCGGCCAACCGAGCAATCAGCCCCAGCATTTT
TRBJ2-3,TRBV5-1,TRBD2,NA,CASSGTSGGSTDTQYF,TGCGCCAGCAGCGGGACTAGCGGGGGGTCCACAGATACGCAGTATTTT
TRBJ2-7,TRBV6-6,NA,NA,CASRHPLYEQYF,TGTGCCAGCAGGCACCCTCTCTACGAGCAGTACTTC
TRBJ2-6,TRBV11-3,TRBD1,NA,CASSLDRGQGPWYVLTF,TGTGCCAGCAGCTTAGACCGCGGACAGGGCCCATGGTACGTCCTGACTTTC
TRBJ1-3,TRBV18,TRBD1,NA,CASSRGQDPGMWSGNTIYF,TGTGCCAGCTCACGAGGACAGGACCCGGGGATGTGGTCTGGAAACACCATATATTTT
TRBJ1-4,TRBV2,NA,NA,CASSDRDATNEKLFF,TGTGCCAGCAGTGACAGGGATGCAACTAATGAAAAACTGTTTTTT
TRBJ2-1,TRBV28,NA,NA,CASSLNPGEGPNEQFF,TGTGCCAGCAGTTTAAACCCAGGGGAAGGGCCCAATGAGCAGTTCTTC
TRBJ2-1,TRBV5-4,TRBD2,once,CASSLAEREGDRKFF,TGTGCCAGCAGCTTGGCGGAGCGGGAAGGGGATCGTAAGTTCTTC
TRBJ2-7,TRBV7-2,NA,NA,CASSLVYGTYEQYF,TGTGCCAGCAGCTTAGTTTACGGGACCTACGAGCAGTACTTC
TRBJ2-7,TRBV7-9,TRBD2,NA,CASSLARLAGGPSSYEQYF,TGTGCCAGCAGCTTAGCGCGACTAGCGGGGGGACCAAGCTCCTACGAGCAGTACTTC
TRBJ2-7,TRBV19,TRBD2,NA,CASSFHSGRGYEQYF,TGTGCCAGTAGTTTCCATAGCGGGAGAGGCTACGAGCAGTACTTC
TRBJ1-2,TRBV7-9,NA,NA,CASSLAEPLDGYTF,TGTGCCAGCAGCTTAGCGGAGCCACTTGATGGCTACACCTTC
TRBJ2-5,TRBV10-3,NA,once,CAISPLGPDTQETQYF,TGTGCCATCAGTCCACTGGGGCCCGACACCCAAGAGACCCAGTACTTC
TRBJ1-1,TRBV15,NA,NA,CATSNILENTEAFF,TGTGCCACCAGCAATATTCTGGAGAACACTGAAGCTTTCTTT
TRBJ2-1,TRBV9,NA,NA,CASSVDRDGRFNEQFF,TGTGCCAGCAGCGTAGACAGGGATGGGCGTTTTAATGAGCAGTTCTTC
TRBJ2-7,TRBV4-1,TRBD1,NA,CASSLKPGQRKYEQYF,TGCGCCAGCAGCCTAAAGCCGGGACAGAGAAAGTACGAGCAGTACTTC
TRBJ2-5,TRBV7-2,NA,NA,CASSFPGVFETQYF,TGTGCCAGCAGCTTCCCGGGGGTTTTCGAGACCCAGTACTTC
TRBJ1-2,TRBV5-4,TRBD1,NA,CASSLNRGQLDYGYTF,TGTGCCAGCAGCTTGAATAGGGGGCAGCTCGACTATGGCTACACCTTC
TRBJ1-1,TRBV11-3,NA,NA,CASSRGRLMNTEAFF,TGTGCCAGCAGTCGAGGGAGGCTCATGAACACTGAAGCTTTCTTT
TRBJ1-3,TRBV5-1,TRBD1,NA,CASSSKAGTGERASGNTIYF,TGCGCCAGCAGCTCGAAAGCCGGGACAGGGGAGAGGGCCTCTGGAAACACCATATATTTT